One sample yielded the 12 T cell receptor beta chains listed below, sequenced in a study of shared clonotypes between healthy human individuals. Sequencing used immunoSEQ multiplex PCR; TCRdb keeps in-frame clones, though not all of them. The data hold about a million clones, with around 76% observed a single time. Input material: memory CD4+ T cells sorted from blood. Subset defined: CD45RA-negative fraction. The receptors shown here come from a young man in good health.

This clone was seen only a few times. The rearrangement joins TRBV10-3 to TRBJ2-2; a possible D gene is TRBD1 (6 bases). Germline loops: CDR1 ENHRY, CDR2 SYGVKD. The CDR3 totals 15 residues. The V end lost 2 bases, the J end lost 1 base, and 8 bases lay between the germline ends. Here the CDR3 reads CAISETGRNTGELFF. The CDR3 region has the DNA TGTGCCATCAGTGAGACAGGGAGGAACACCGGGGAGCTGTTTTTT.

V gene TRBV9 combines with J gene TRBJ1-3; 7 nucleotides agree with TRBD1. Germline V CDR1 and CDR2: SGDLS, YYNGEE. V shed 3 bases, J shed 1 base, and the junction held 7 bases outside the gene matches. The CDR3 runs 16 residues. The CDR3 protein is CASSALSRGSGNTIYF. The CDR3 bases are TGTGCCAGCAGCGCTTTGTCCAGGGGGTCTGGAAACACCATATATTTT.

The CDR3 here is CASSQVSRGKIGELFF. CDR3 sequence (DNA): TGCGCCAGCAGCCAAGTCTCCAGGGGGAAAATCGGGGAGCTGTTTTTT. The chain links TRBV4-1 to TRBJ2-2, with 7 bases aligning to TRBD1. The germline CDR1 and CDR2 sequences are MGHRA and YSYEKL. The CDR3 consists of 16 residues. V was clipped by 1 base and J by 7 bases; unmatched bases: 9.

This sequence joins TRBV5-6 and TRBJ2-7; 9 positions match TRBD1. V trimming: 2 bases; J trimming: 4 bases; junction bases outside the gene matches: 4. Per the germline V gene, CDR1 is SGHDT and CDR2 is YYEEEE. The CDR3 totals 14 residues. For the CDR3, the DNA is TGTGCCAGCAGCTTCCGGGACAGGGAGTACGAGCAGTACTTC. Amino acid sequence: CASSFRDREYEQYF.

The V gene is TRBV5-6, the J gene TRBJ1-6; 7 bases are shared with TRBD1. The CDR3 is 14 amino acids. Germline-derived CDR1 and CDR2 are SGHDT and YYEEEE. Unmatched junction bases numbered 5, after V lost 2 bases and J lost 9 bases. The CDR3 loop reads CASSFFQGVSPLHF. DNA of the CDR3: TGTGCCAGCAGCTTTTTTCAGGGGGTTTCACCCCTCCACTTT.

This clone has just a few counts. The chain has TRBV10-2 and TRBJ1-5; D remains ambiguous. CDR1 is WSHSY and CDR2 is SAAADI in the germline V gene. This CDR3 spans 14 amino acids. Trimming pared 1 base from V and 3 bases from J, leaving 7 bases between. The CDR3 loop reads CASSEYSLNQPQHF. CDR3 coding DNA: TGCGCCAGCAGTGAGTACAGTCTCAATCAGCCCCAGCATTTT.

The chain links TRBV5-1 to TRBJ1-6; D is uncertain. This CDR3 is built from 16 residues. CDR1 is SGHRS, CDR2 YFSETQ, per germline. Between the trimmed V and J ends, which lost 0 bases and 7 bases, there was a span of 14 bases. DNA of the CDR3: TGCGCCAGCAGCTTGGCCTTCGACTTAGGGAATTCACCCCTCCACTTT. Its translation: CASSLAFDLGNSPLHF. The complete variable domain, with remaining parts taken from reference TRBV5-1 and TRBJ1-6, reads KAGVTQTPRYLIKTRGQQVTLSCSPISGHRSVSWYQQTPGQGLQFLFEYFSETQRNKGNFPGRFSGRQFSNSRSEMNVSTLELGDSALYLCASSLAFDLGNSPLHFGNGTRLTVT.

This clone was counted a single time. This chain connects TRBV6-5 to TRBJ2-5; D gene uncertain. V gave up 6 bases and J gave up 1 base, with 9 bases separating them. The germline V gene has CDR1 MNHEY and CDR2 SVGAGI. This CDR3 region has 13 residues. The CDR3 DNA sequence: TGTGCCAGCAGCCGACTGATCCAAGAGACCCAGTACTTC. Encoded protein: CASSRLIQETQYF.

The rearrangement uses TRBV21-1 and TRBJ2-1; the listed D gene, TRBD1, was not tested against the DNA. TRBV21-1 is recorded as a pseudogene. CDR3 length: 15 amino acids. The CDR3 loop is CASNPRQTLTNEQFF. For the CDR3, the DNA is TGTGCCAGCAACCCCCGGCAGACACTCACGAATGAGCAGTTCTTC.

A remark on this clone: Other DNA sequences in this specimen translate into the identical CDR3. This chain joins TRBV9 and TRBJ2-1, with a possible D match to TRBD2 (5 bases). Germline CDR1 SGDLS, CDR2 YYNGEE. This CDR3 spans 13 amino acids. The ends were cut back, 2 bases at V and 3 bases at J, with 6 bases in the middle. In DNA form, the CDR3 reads TGTGCCAGCAGCGTTAGCGACTACAATGAGCAGTTCTTC. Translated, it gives CASSVSDYNEQFF.

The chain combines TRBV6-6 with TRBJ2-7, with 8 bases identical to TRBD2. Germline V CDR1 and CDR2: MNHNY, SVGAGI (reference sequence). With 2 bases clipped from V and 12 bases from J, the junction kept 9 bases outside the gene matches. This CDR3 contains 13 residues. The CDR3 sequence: CASSYDAGGNWYF. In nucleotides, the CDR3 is TGTGCCAGCAGTTACGACGCGGGGGGTAATTGGTACTTC.

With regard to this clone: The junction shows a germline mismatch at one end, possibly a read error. CDR3 DNA: TGTGCCAGCAGTGAAGTCCGTAAGGGGAATCAGCCCCAGCATTTT. It codes for CASSEVRKGNQPQHF. The chain uses TRBV10-3 and TRBJ1-5, with D maybe TRBD1 (5 bases). This CDR3 contains 15 residues. Germline V gives CDR1 ENHRY, CDR2 SYGVKD.